Below are 25 T cell receptor beta chains sequenced from a single sample in a study of blood T cell repertoires in COVID-19. Sequencing used immunoSEQ multiplex PCR; TCRdb keeps in-frame clones, though not all of them. The table includes approximately 150,000 clones, around 89% detected once. Sample: peripheral blood. The receptor source for this set is a man aged 70 or older with active COVID-19.

This clone came up a few times. This chain connects TRBV5-1 to TRBJ1-4; 7 bases are shared with TRBD1. The germline CDR1 and CDR2 sequences are SGHRS and YFSETQ. The CDR3 loop spans 15 amino acids. Losses at the gene ends were 5 bases for V and 3 bases for J; bases not matched to a gene: 7. CDR3 coding DNA: TGCGCCAGCAGACAACAGGGGCGGCCTAATGAAAAACTGTTTTTT. This translates into CASRQQGRPNEKLFF.

The chain employs TRBV6-2 or TRBV6-3 and TRBJ2-7; 9 positions agree with TRBD2. CDR3 length: 15 amino acids. Germline V gene data show CDR1 as MNHEY and CDR2 as SVGEGT. J was trimmed by 2 bases and V by 6 bases; bases with no gene match: 8. CDR3 in DNA: TGTGCCAGCAGCCATCTAGCGGGGCAAACCTACGAGCAGTACTTC. It translates to CASSHLAGQTYEQYF.

V usage is TRBV18 and J usage is TRBJ1-5, with 10 bases aligning to TRBD1. The V segment lost 3 bases and the J segment 6 bases; nucleotides outside the gene matches: 8. Germline values: CDR1 KGHSH, CDR2 LQKENI. This CDR3 comprises 16 residues. CDR3 region: CASSPGDRGAGQPQHF. The CDR3 nucleotides are TGTGCCAGCTCACCTGGGGACAGGGGCGCGGGTCAGCCCCAGCATTTT. The entire variable domain, with the rest obtained from reference TRBV18 and TRBJ1-5, is as follows: NAGVMQNPRHLVRRRGQEARLRCSPMKGHSHVYWYRQLPEEGLKFMVYLQKENIIDESGMPKERFSAEFPKEGPSILRIQQVVRGDSAAYFCASSPGDRGAGQPQHFGDGTRLSIL.

The V and J genes are TRBV4-3 and TRBJ2-3, with 8 positions matching TRBD1. Trimming at V came to 4 bases and at J to 5 bases, leaving 2 bases not matched to a gene. Per germline, CDR1 LGHNA and CDR2 YSLEER. There are 13 residues in the CDR3. The CDR3 sequence is CASSPDRGDTQYF. The CDR3 nucleotides read TGCGCCAGCAGCCCAGACAGGGGAGATACGCAGTATTTT.

The rearrangement uses TRBV18 and TRBJ2-3; maybe TRBD1 (5 bases). The CDR3 loop spans 14 amino acids. V gave up 1 base and J gave up 2 bases, with 7 bases separating them. The germline V gene encodes CDR1 KGHSH and CDR2 LQKENI. The CDR3 bases are TGTGCCAGCTCACCACGACAGAACACAGATACGCAGTATTTT. Protein product: CASSPRQNTDTQYF.

This chain uses TRBV27 with TRBJ2-7, with 11 bases lining up with TRBD2. CDR1 MNHEY and CDR2 SMNVEV come from the germline V gene (reference sequence). The trim removed 5 bases at V and 3 bases at J, leaving 9 bases unmatched. The CDR3 is made up of 16 amino acids. The chain's CDR3 is CASSTSGTSGRYEQYF. The CDR3 DNA sequence: TGTGCCAGCAGTACCTCCGGGACTAGCGGACGCTACGAGCAGTACTTC.

This chain uses TRBV7-9 with TRBJ2-1; D gene uncertain. The V end was cut by 8 bases, the J end by 6 bases, with 11 bases between. CDR3 size: 12 residues. Germline loops: CDR1 SEHNR, CDR2 FQNEAQ (reference sequence). The CDR3 bases are TGTGCCAGCCGAGAAGTCCCCAATGAGCAGTTCTTC. This codes for CASREVPNEQFF.

The rearrangement uses TRBV29-1 and TRBJ2-7; 12 bases fit TRBD2. This CDR3 comprises 15 residues. CDR1 is SQVTM and CDR2 is ANQGSEA in the germline V gene. The V and J ends lost 4 bases and 3 bases, in that order; junction bases with no gene match: 7. DNA of the CDR3: TGCAGCGTTGCGGGAGGGACTAGCGGGTTCTACGAGCAGTACTTC. Translating gives CSVAGGTSGFYEQYF.

The V and J genes are TRBV2 and TRBJ1-1; possibly TRBD1 for D (5 bases). Germline CDR1 is SNHLY and CDR2 is FYNNEI. V gave up 7 bases and J gave up 6 bases, with 21 bases separating them. The CDR3 is made up of 15 amino acids. This chain's CDR3 is CASNYRGGFGAEAFF. CDR3 sequence (DNA): TGTGCCAGCAATTACCGTGGGGGGTTTGGCGCTGAAGCTTTCTTT.

This chain connects TRBV5-1 to TRBJ2-3; D unresolved. The CDR3 consists of 15 residues. Looked up from germline, CDR1 is SGHRS and CDR2 is YFSETQ. V lost 2 bases and J lost 2, with 12 bases in between. This CDR3 reads CASSFARLNTDTQYF. The CDR3 DNA reads as TGCGCCAGCAGCTTCGCACGACTGAACACAGATACGCAGTATTTT. The whole variable domain, filled in from reference TRBV5-1 and TRBJ2-3, reads KAGVTQTPRYLIKTRGQQVTLSCSPISGHRSVSWYQQTPGQGLQFLFEYFSETQRNKGNFPGRFSGRQFSNSRSEMNVSTLELGDSALYLCASSFARLNTDTQYFGPGTRLTVL.

For this clone: This same CDR3 is encoded by further DNA sequences in the sample. V gene TRBV5-4 combines with J gene TRBJ2-2, with 8 bases fitting TRBD2. The J segment lost 2 bases and the V segment lost 1 base, leaving 7 bases of the junction unmatched. Germline V gene lookup returns CDR1 SGHNT and CDR2 YYREEE (reference sequence). The CDR3 has 17 amino acids. This CDR3 is CASSLLSAGANTGELFF. The CDR3 nucleotides are TGTGCCAGCAGCTTGTTGTCAGCGGGAGCTAACACCGGGGAGCTGTTTTTT.

The chain joins TRBV24-1 to TRBJ2-1, with 11 positions matching TRBD1. CDR3 length: 14 amino acids. V was clipped by 7 bases and J by 6 bases; unmatched bases: 4. Germline V CDR1 and CDR2: KGHDR, SFDVKD. CDR3 sequence: CATRDGTGGNEQFF. The CDR3 DNA follows: TGTGCCACCAGGGATGGGACAGGGGGCAATGAGCAGTTCTTC.

This clone occurred once. The rearrangement joins TRBV25-1 to TRBJ1-4; perhaps TRBD1 as D (5 bases). The germline V and J ends were trimmed by 4 bases and 7 bases, with 13 bases remaining between them. The CDR3 sequence is 14 residues long. Germline CDR1 reads MGHDK; CDR2 reads SYGVNS. CDR3 DNA sequence: TGTGCCAGCAGTGTGGGGGGAGAAGGTGAAAAACTGTTTTTT. Its translation: CASSVGGEGEKLFF.

The chain couples TRBV7-9 to TRBJ2-3; D is uncertain. CDR1 is SEHNR and CDR2 is FQNEAQ in the germline V gene (reference sequence). Trimming took off 0 bases at V and 5 bases at J, with 6 bases between the two ends. The CDR3 contains 13 residues. CDR3 region: CASSLAGVDTQYF. CDR3 DNA: TGTGCCAGCAGCTTAGCAGGAGTAGATACGCAGTATTTT.

This clone appeared once. The chain carries TRBV4-2 and TRBJ2-1; tentatively, D is TRBD2 (5 bases). V lost 0 bases and J 0 bases, leaving 12 bases between the germline ends. The CDR3 has 17 amino acids. From germline, CDR1 is LGHNA and CDR2 YNFKEQ. The CDR3 sequence is CASSQDLPGTSYNEQFF. In DNA form, the CDR3 reads TGTGCCAGCAGCCAAGACCTTCCGGGAACCTCCTACAATGAGCAGTTCTTC.

The chain uses TRBV18 and TRBJ2-1, with TRBD2 matching over 9 bases. CDR3 length: 15 residues. Germline values: CDR1 KGHSH, CDR2 LQKENI. The V segment lost 3 bases and the J segment 8 bases; nucleotides outside the gene matches: 8. The CDR3 DNA is TGTGCCAGCTCACCTAGCCTAGCGGGATGGGATGAGCAGTTCTTC. This gives the protein CASSPSLAGWDEQFF.

This clone occurred a few times. The chain employs TRBV5-4 and TRBJ2-7; 9 bases fit TRBD2. Trimming took 0 bases from V and 2 from J; bases not matched to a gene: 3. Germline V gene sequence: CDR1 SGHNT, CDR2 YYREEE (reference sequence). The CDR3 length is 15 residues. The CDR3 reads CASSLVGGRAYEQYF. The CDR3 bases are TGTGCCAGCAGCTTGGTGGGCGGGAGGGCCTACGAGCAGTACTTC.

This sequence joins TRBV11-2 and TRBJ2-1; 8 nucleotides agree with TRBD2. Unmatched junction bases numbered 8, after V lost 5 bases and J lost 8 bases. The CDR3 spans 14 residues. Germline assignment: CDR1 SGHAT and CDR2 FQNNGV. CDR3 DNA: TGTGCCAGCAGCGCGGGACTAGATAGCTATGAGCAGTTCTTC. Protein product: CASSAGLDSYEQFF.

The gene calls are TRBV12-3 or TRBV12-4 and TRBJ2-5; tentatively, D is TRBD1 (5 bases). This CDR3 comprises 12 residues. V was cut by 6 bases and J by 4 bases, with 9 bases left in between. The CDR3 coding sequence is TGTGCCAGCAGGGGGCGCGGAGAGACCCAGTACTTC. Its protein is CASRGRGETQYF.

This clone was counted ten times or more. The chain is built from TRBV7-2 and TRBJ1-5; 7 bases are a match to TRBD1. CDR3 length: 15 residues. Germline V gene lookup returns CDR1 SGHTA and CDR2 FQGNSA. J lost 6 bases, V lost 0 bases, and 5 bases had no gene match. The CDR3 sequence: CASSLAWDSSQPQHF. The CDR3 DNA reads TGTGCCAGCAGCTTAGCGTGGGACAGTAGTCAGCCCCAGCATTTT.

The genes are TRBV27 and TRBJ1-4, with 9 bases that match TRBD1. The germline V gene encodes CDR1 MNHEY and CDR2 SMNVEV (reference sequence). The CDR3 is 15 amino acids. V shed 0 bases, J shed 8 bases, and the junction held 4 bases outside the gene matches. The CDR3 is CASSLSGTGREKLFF. CDR3 in DNA: TGTGCCAGCAGTTTATCCGGGACAGGGAGAGAAAAACTGTTTTTT.

The chain couples TRBV3-1 (or the pseudogene TRBV3-2) to TRBJ1-5; D remains ambiguous. This CDR3 has 15 amino acids. V shed 0 bases and J shed 2 bases, with 8 bases lying between them. Germline CDR1 reads LGHDT; CDR2 reads YNNKEL (reference sequence). CDR3 amino acids: CASSQDHRGNQPQHF. Here the CDR3 DNA reads TGTGCCAGCAGCCAAGATCACAGAGGCAATCAGCCCCAGCATTTT.

The gene calls are TRBV19 and TRBJ1-2, with D perhaps matching TRBD1 (6 bases). The germline CDR1 and CDR2 sequences are LNHDA and SQIVND (reference sequence). V dropped 4 bases and J dropped 0 bases, with 6 bases sitting between them. The CDR3 runs 13 residues. This CDR3 is CASSRDTNYGYTF. In nucleotides, the CDR3 is TGTGCCAGTAGTAGGGACACTAACTATGGCTACACCTTC. Based on the CDR3 plus reference TRBV19 and TRBJ1-2, the full variable domain is DGGITQSPKYLFRKEGQNVTLSCEQNLNHDAMYWYRQDPGQGLRLIYYSQIVNDFQKGDIAEGYSVSREKKESFPLTVTSAQKNPTAFYLCASSRDTNYGYTFGSGTRLTVV.

The gene calls are TRBV10-3 and TRBJ2-7; D is possibly TRBD1 (5 bases). The CDR3 runs to 14 residues. Germline V gene lookup returns CDR1 ENHRY and CDR2 SYGVKD. V was pared by 0 bases and J by 5 bases, with 11 bases between. Here the CDR3 DNA reads TGTGCCATCAGTGAGTCTTTAGGGGCCCACGAGCAGTACTTC. Translated: CAISESLGAHEQYF.

This sequence joins TRBV5-6 and TRBJ2-1; 9 bases line up with TRBD2. The ends lost 5 bases at V and 4 bases at J; junction bases unmatched: 7. Germline V gene sequence: CDR1 SGHDT, CDR2 YYEEEE. The CDR3 has 15 residues. The CDR3 DNA follows: TGTGCCAGCAGTTGGGGAAGCGGGAGGTACAATGAGCAGTTCTTC. Translated: CASSWGSGRYNEQFF. The complete variable domain, with remaining parts taken from reference TRBV5-6 and TRBJ2-1, reads DAGVTQSPTHLIKTRGQQVTLRCSPKSGHDTVSWYQQALGQGPQFIFQYYEEEERQRGNFPDRFSGHQFPNYSSELNVNALLLGDSALYLCASSWGSGRYNEQFFGPGTRLTVL.